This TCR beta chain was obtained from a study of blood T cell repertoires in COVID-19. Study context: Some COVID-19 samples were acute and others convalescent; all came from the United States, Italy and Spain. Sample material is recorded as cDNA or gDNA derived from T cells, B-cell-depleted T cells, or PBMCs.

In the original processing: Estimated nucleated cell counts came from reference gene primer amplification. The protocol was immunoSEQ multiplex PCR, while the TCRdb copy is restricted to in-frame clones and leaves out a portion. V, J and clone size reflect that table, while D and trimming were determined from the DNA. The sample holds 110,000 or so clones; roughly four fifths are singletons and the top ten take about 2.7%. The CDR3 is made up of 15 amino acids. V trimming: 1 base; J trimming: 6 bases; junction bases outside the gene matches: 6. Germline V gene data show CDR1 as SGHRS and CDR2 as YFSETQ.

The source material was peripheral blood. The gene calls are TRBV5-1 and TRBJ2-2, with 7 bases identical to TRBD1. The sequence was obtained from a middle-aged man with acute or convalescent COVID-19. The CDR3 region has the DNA TGCGCCAGCAGCTTGCAACAGGGGAGAGCCGGGGAGCTGTTTTTT. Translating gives CASSLQQGRAGELFF. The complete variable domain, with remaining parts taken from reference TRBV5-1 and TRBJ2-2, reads KAGVTQTPRYLIKTRGQQVTLSCSPISGHRSVSWYQQTPGQGLQFLFEYFSETQRNKGNFPGRFSGRQFSNSRSEMNVSTLELGDSALYLCASSLQQGRAGELFFGEGSRLTVL.